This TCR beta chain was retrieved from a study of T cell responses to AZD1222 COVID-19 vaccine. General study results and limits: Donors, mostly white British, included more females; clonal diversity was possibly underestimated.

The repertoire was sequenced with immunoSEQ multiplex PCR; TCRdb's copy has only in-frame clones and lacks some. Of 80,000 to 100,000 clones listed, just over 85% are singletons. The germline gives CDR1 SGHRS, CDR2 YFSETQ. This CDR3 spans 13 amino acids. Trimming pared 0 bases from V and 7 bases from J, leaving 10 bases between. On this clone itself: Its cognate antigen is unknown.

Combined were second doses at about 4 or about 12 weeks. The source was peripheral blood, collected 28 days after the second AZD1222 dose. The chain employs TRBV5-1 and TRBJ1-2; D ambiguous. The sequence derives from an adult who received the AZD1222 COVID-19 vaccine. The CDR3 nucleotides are TGCGCCAGCAGCTTGGAGGGAGTGAGTGGCTACACCTTC. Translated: CASSLEGVSGYTF.